A single sample gave rise to the 21 T cell receptor beta chains below, sequenced in a study of CD8 T cells in ankylosing spondylitis. Study-level points and caveats: A motif of 7 to 9 highly homologous TCR beta variants was seen as apparently characteristic of ankylosing spondylitis blood.

These receptors have no identified antigens. TCRdb analysed the 5' RACE reads with MiXCR anew, one entry per CDR3 protein. Among over 700,000 distinct CDR3 sequences listed, 19% were seen once. The sequencing sample was made of blood, either unsorted or a sorted T cell fraction (not recorded which). These receptors all come from a male donor with ankylosing spondylitis.

The chain joins TRBV7-9 to TRBJ2-3, with 8 nucleotides matching TRBD2. CDR1 and CDR2 from the germline V gene are SEHNR and FQNEAQ (reference sequence). This CDR3 is 16 amino acids long. V lost 0 bases, J lost 5 bases, and 7 bases stayed unmatched. CDR3 residues: CASSLAAGARIDTQYF. The CDR3 bases are TGTGCCAGCAGCTTAGCAGCGGGAGCCCGGATAGATACGCAGTATTTT.

This clonotype was detected a few times. The CDR3 DNA reads as TGTGCCAGCAGCTCCATGCTAGCGGGATTGATGAACACCGGGGAGCTGTTTTTT. It encodes CASSSMLAGLMNTGELFF. The chain couples TRBV11-2 to TRBJ2-2, with 9 nucleotides matching TRBD2. J gave up 1 base and V 4 bases, and 10 bases lay outside the gene matches. CDR1 and CDR2 (germline): SGHAT, FQNNGV. The CDR3 has 18 amino acids.

This clonotype showed up many times. The chain is built from TRBV29-1 and TRBJ2-1; TRBD2 matches at 8 bases. CDR1 and CDR2 (germline): SQVTM, ANQGSEA. There are 15 residues in the CDR3. The V gene end was trimmed by 1 base and the J gene end by 10 bases; junction bases not matched to a gene: 12. CDR3 residues: CSVEVALAELPEQFF. Written as DNA, the CDR3 is TGCAGCGTTGAAGTGGCACTAGCGGAACTCCCCGAGCAGTTCTTC.

The J gene is TRBJ2-5, the V gene TRBV5-1, with D perhaps TRBD1 or TRBD2 (5 bases each). This CDR3 is 14 amino acids long. V gave up 4 bases and J gave up 5 bases, with 15 bases separating them. Germline CDR1 and CDR2: SGHRS and YFSETQ. The chain's CDR3 is CASSVRGAGETQYF. CDR3 nucleotides: TGCGCCAGCAGCGTCCGAGGGGCCGGGGAGACCCAGTACTTC.

This clonotype was observed a few times. The chain joins TRBV13 to TRBJ1-3; TRBD1 matches 9 bases. The CDR3 extends over 17 amino acids. V dropped 5 bases and J dropped 5; count of bases not matched to a gene: 13. Germline V gene data show CDR1 as PRHDT and CDR2 as FYEKMQ (reference sequence). The CDR3 region is CASSPSPGTGKRNTIYF. The DNA of the CDR3 is TGTGCCAGCAGCCCAAGCCCCGGGACAGGGAAGAGAAACACCATATATTTT.

This clonotype was found a few times. The chain uses TRBV12-3 or TRBV12-4 and TRBJ1-1, with D perhaps TRBD1 (6 bases). V lost 3 bases to trimming and J lost 6 bases, with 14 bases between them. The CDR3 contains 14 residues. This CDR3 reads CASSLFRGASEAFF. CDR3 nucleotides: TGTGCCAGCAGTTTGTTTCGGGGGGCATCTGAAGCTTTCTTT.

In its sample, this clonotype was seen a few times. The chain joins TRBV12-3 or TRBV12-4 to TRBJ2-5, with 8 bases aligning to TRBD1. After removal of 6 bases from V and 1 base from J, the junction contained 7 bases not matched to a gene. This CDR3 region has 15 residues. CDR3 sequence: CASSLDRESQETQYF. The CDR3 DNA reads TGTGCCAGCAGCCTGGACAGGGAATCCCAAGAGACCCAGTACTTC.

This clonotype was picked up a small number of times. The V call is TRBV19, the J call TRBJ2-7, with 8 bases aligning to TRBD2. The V gene end was trimmed by 3 bases and the J gene end by 3 bases; junction bases not matched to a gene: 7. The CDR3 runs to 15 residues. Looked up from germline, CDR1 is LNHDA and CDR2 is SQIVND (reference sequence). The CDR3 bases are TGTGCCAGTAGTATTTCAGCGGGAGAGGTCTACGAGCAGTACTTC. Translating it yields CASSISAGEVYEQYF.

The rearrangement uses TRBV7-8 and TRBJ1-5, with 7 bases aligning to TRBD1. The V gene's germline CDR1 is SGHVS and CDR2 FQNEAQ. Trimming at V came to 6 bases and at J to 9 bases, leaving 8 bases not matched to a gene. This CDR3 spans 13 amino acids. The CDR3 DNA sequence: TGTGCCAGCAGTCACACAGGGGACGGGCCCCAGCATTTT. This codes for CASSHTGDGPQHF.

The chain combines TRBV20-1 with TRBJ2-2; 8 nucleotides line up with TRBD1. The V gene end was trimmed by 3 bases and the J gene end by 0 bases; junction bases not matched to a gene: 3. The CDR3 has 15 residues. Germline V gene data show CDR1 as DFQATT and CDR2 as SNEGSKA (reference sequence). The CDR3: CSARPGGANTGELFF. For the CDR3, the DNA is TGCAGTGCTAGGCCAGGGGGCGCGAACACCGGGGAGCTGTTTTTT.

CDR3 residues: CASSLDGLDYNEQFF. In DNA, the CDR3 is TGTGCCAGCAGCTTAGACGGGCTTGACTACAATGAGCAGTTCTTC. The rearrangement joins TRBV11-2 to TRBJ2-1, with D uncertain. Trimming shortened V by 0 bases and J by 3 bases, and 9 bases separated the two germline ends. The CDR3 spans 15 residues. CDR1 is SGHAT and CDR2 is FQNNGV in the germline V gene.

The chain carries TRBV6-1 and TRBJ1-5; D not resolved. The CDR3 is 14 amino acids. CDR1 is MNHNS and CDR2 is SASEGT in the germline V gene. The V and J ends lost 6 bases and 1 base respectively, with 10 bases between them. Written as DNA, the CDR3 is TGTGCCAGCAGGGACTGGGCCAGCAATCAGCCCCAGCATTTT. Translation: CASRDWASNQPQHF.

This clonotype was seen many times. As DNA, the CDR3 is TGTGCCAGCAGTTTAAACAGAATCTACGAGCAGTACTTC. Protein: CASSLNRIYEQYF. The chain couples TRBV12-3 or TRBV12-4 to TRBJ2-7; D is unclear. CDR3 size: 13 residues. V dropped 2 bases and J dropped 3 bases, with 8 bases sitting between them.

This chain uses TRBV5-1 with TRBJ2-7; D gene ambiguous. CDR1 SGHRS and CDR2 YFSETQ come from the germline V gene. The germline V and J ends were trimmed by 4 bases and 1 base, with 12 bases remaining between them. This CDR3 has 14 residues. The CDR3 loop reads CASSLRPGSYEQYF. The CDR3, as DNA: TGCGCCAGCAGCCTTAGACCTGGATCCTACGAGCAGTACTTC.

This sequence joins TRBV5-1 and TRBJ2-7; D possibly corresponds to TRBD2 (5 bases). Germline CDR1 and CDR2: SGHRS and YFSETQ. The V and J ends lost 3 bases and 1 base respectively, with 14 bases between them. This CDR3 has 15 residues. CDR3 DNA sequence: TGCGCCAGCAGCTCGCCTAGCCCCGGTTCCTACGAGCAGTACTTC. Translating gives CASSSPSPGSYEQYF.

This chain links TRBV15 with TRBJ2-3, with TRBD2 identical over 9 bases. CDR3 length: 13 amino acids. CDR1 and CDR2 from the germline V gene are LNHNV and YYDKDF (reference sequence). After removal of 8 bases from V and 4 bases from J, the junction contained 4 bases not matched to a gene. This chain's CDR3 is CATRREGADTQYF. CDR3 DNA: TGTGCCACCCGGCGGGAGGGGGCAGATACGCAGTATTTT. The entire variable domain, with the rest obtained from reference TRBV15 and TRBJ2-3, is as follows: DAMVIQNPRYQVTQFGKPVTLSCSQTLNHNVMYWYQQKSSQAPKLLFHYYDKDFNNEADTPDNFQSRRPNTSFCFLDIRSPGLGDTAMYLCATRREGADTQYFGPGTRLTVL.

The chain is built from TRBV5-1 and TRBJ1-5, with D possibly being TRBD1 (6 bases). The V end was cut by 0 bases, the J end by 5 bases, with 12 bases between. The CDR3 length is 15 residues. The germline V gene encodes CDR1 SGHRS and CDR2 YFSETQ. The CDR3 reads CASSLDEGGHQPQHF. In DNA form, the CDR3 reads TGCGCCAGCAGCTTGGATGAGGGGGGGCATCAGCCCCAGCATTTT.

CDR3 coding DNA: TGTGCCAGCAGTTTATATGTAGTGGGCGGAGAGACCCAGTACTTC. Translating gives CASSLYVVGGETQYF. The gene calls are TRBV28 and TRBJ2-5; D is unclear. The CDR3 spans 15 residues. The V and J ends lost 1 base and 4 bases respectively, with 13 bases between them. CDR1 is MDHEN, CDR2 SYDVKM, per germline.

This clonotype was detected only a few times. V usage is TRBV28 and J usage is TRBJ1-6; TRBD1 matches at 7 bases. Germline V gene sequence: CDR1 MDHEN, CDR2 SYDVKM. The length of the CDR3 is 15 residues. Trimming removed 3 bases from V and 9 bases from J; junction bases left unmatched: 8. This chain's CDR3 is CASSFSRGRVSPLHF. In DNA, the CDR3 is TGTGCCAGCAGTTTTTCGAGGGGGCGGGTTTCACCCCTCCACTTT. The full variable domain, in which reference TRBV28 and TRBJ1-6 provide the parts outside the CDR3, is DVKVTQSSRYLVKRTGEKVFLECVQDMDHENMFWYRQDPGLGLRLIYFSYDVKMKEKGDIPEGYSVSREKKERFSLILESASTNQTSMYLCASSFSRGRVSPLHFGNGTRLTVT.

There are a few counts of this clonotype. CDR3 DNA sequence: TGTGCCAGCAGTTTAGTGGCAGAACAAGAGACCCAGTACTTC. This gives the protein CASSLVAEQETQYF. This chain joins TRBV12-3 or TRBV12-4 and TRBJ2-5, with D unresolved. There are 14 residues in the CDR3. V shed 1 base and J shed 2 bases, with 8 bases lying between them.

J is TRBJ1-4 and V is TRBV29-1; TRBD1 matches 9 bases. The CDR3 length is 13 residues. Germline V gives CDR1 SQVTM, CDR2 ANQGSEA. The V gene end was trimmed by 6 bases and the J gene end by 7 bases; junction bases not matched to a gene: 6. The CDR3 DNA reads TGCAGCGTCGCCGGGACAGGGAGTGAAAAACTGTTTTTT. Amino acid sequence: CSVAGTGSEKLFF.